The 25 T cell receptor beta chains given below trace back to one sample, sequenced in a study of blood T cell repertoires in COVID-19. Profiling relied on immunoSEQ multiplex PCR, and the TCRdb table lists in-frame clones only, not all of them. The top ten clones hold roughly 6.2% of a sample with approximately 200,000 clones, around nine tenths of them seen once. Sequencing was done on a sample of peripheral blood. The receptors were sampled from a man aged 55 to 70 who had recovered from COVID-19.

This sequence joins TRBV9 and TRBJ2-1, with 9 bases that match TRBD1. Trimming at V came to 0 bases and at J to 4 bases, leaving 8 bases not matched to a gene. The CDR3 covers 17 residues. CDR1 and CDR2 (germline): SGDLS, YYNGEE. CDR3 in DNA: TGTGCCAGCAGCGTAGAGAATACAGGGGGCCGGTACAATGAGCAGTTCTTC. This codes for CASSVENTGGRYNEQFF.

The J gene is TRBJ2-2, the V gene TRBV5-1, with 7 bases lining up with TRBD2. Trimming cost V 10 bases and J 4 bases; bases outside gene matches: 10. The CDR3 is 14 amino acids. CDR1 and CDR2 from the germline V gene are SGHRS and YFSETQ. The CDR3 is CASAGGSLTGELFF. CDR3 in DNA: TGCGCCTCAGCGGGCGGGAGTCTCACCGGGGAGCTGTTTTTT.

The J gene is TRBJ1-2, the V gene TRBV5-8, with D perhaps matching TRBD1 (6 bases). The germline V gene encodes CDR1 SGHTS and CDR2 YDEGEE. The CDR3 loop spans 12 amino acids. Deletions cut 4 bases from V and 7 bases from J, with 11 bases between. The chain's CDR3 is CASSGDIRGYTF. CDR3 DNA sequence: TGTGCCAGCAGCGGGGACATCCGTGGCTACACCTTC.

This CDR3 is CASSEGTGVFQPQHF. CDR3 in DNA: TGTGCCAGCAGCGAGGGGACAGGGGTGTTTCAGCCCCAGCATTTT. This chain links TRBV7-6 with TRBJ1-5, with TRBD1 identical over 10 bases. CDR1 and CDR2 from the germline V gene are SGHVS and FNYEAQ. This CDR3 has 15 residues. After removal of 5 bases from V and 6 bases from J, the junction contained 7 bases not matched to a gene.

The chain has TRBV2 and TRBJ1-2, with a tentative D call TRBD1 (6 bases). Germline values: CDR1 SNHLY, CDR2 FYNNEI. The CDR3 is made up of 13 amino acids. With 6 bases removed from V and 5 bases from J, the gap between germline ends came to 13 bases. The CDR3 is CASRTTGNYGYTF. CDR3 nucleotides: TGTGCCAGCAGGACAACAGGGAATTATGGCTACACCTTC. Based on the CDR3 plus reference TRBV2 and TRBJ1-2, the full variable domain is EPEVTQTPSHQVTQMGQEVILRCVPISNHLYFYWYRQILGQKVEFLVSFYNNEISEKSEIFDDQFSVERPDGSNFTLKIRSTKLEDSAMYFCASRTTGNYGYTFGSGTRLTVV.

The rearrangement joins TRBV28 to TRBJ2-5; 8 bases are a match to TRBD2. Germline values: CDR1 MDHEN, CDR2 SYDVKM. The CDR3 extends over 13 amino acids. Unmatched junction bases numbered 10, after V lost 11 bases and J lost 5 bases. The CDR3 nucleotides read TGTGCCTCCGGGGCGGGAGGACGGGAGACCCAGTACTTC. Translation gives CASGAGGRETQYF.

As concerns this clone: The junction and the germline gene differ at one end; a read error may be behind it. The J gene is TRBJ2-2, the V gene TRBV18, with 10 bases identical to TRBD2. This CDR3 contains 17 residues. Germline V lookup: CDR1 KGHSH, CDR2 LQKENI. CDR3 loop: CASSPPLAGANTGELFF. The CDR3 nucleotides are TGTGCCAGCTCGCCACCGCTAGCGGGGGCCAACACCGGGGAGCTGTTTTTT. Drawing the rest from reference TRBV18 and TRBJ2-2, the complete variable domain is NAGVMQNPRHLVRRRGQEARLRCSPMKGHSHVYWYRQLPEEGLKFMVYLQKENIIDESGMPKERFSAEFPKEGPSILRIQQVVRGDSAAYFCASSPPLAGANTGELFFGEGSRLTVL.

The chain uses TRBV3-1 (or the pseudogene TRBV3-2) and TRBJ2-5; 9 nucleotides match TRBD2. V was clipped by 0 bases and J by 5 bases; unmatched bases: 10. There are 17 residues in the CDR3. Germline CDR1 reads LGHDT; CDR2 reads YNNKEL (reference sequence). The CDR3 region is CASSQEDSGGREETQYF. The CDR3 DNA reads as TGTGCCAGCAGCCAAGAGGATAGCGGGGGCCGGGAGGAGACCCAGTACTTC.

J is TRBJ1-2 and V is TRBV28; 7 bases are shared with TRBD1. CDR3 size: 16 residues. With 8 bases clipped from V and 7 bases from J, the junction kept 19 bases outside the gene matches. From germline, CDR1 is MDHEN and CDR2 SYDVKM. CDR3 loop: CASLRGGQQGMGGYTF. The DNA of the CDR3 is TGTGCCAGCCTCCGGGGGGGACAGCAGGGGATGGGTGGCTACACCTTC.

The chain couples TRBV20-1 to TRBJ2-2, with 8 bases matching TRBD2. CDR3 length: 16 amino acids. Unmatched junction bases numbered 12, after V lost 3 bases and J lost 6 bases. CDR1 DFQATT and CDR2 SNEGSKA come from the germline V gene (reference sequence). For the CDR3, the DNA is TGCAGTGCTAGTCGAGCGGGAGCGGTCTCAGCCGGGGAGCTGTTTTTT. Translating it yields CSASRAGAVSAGELFF.

This chain uses TRBV28 with TRBJ2-7; 11 positions agree with TRBD2. Germline values: CDR1 MDHEN, CDR2 SYDVKM. This CDR3 is built from 16 residues. V lost 2 bases to trimming and J lost 3 bases; unmatched junction nucleotides: 6. CDR3 nucleotide sequence: TGTGCCAGCAGTTTACTTCTAGCGGGAGGACTCTACGAGCAGTACTTC. Translating it yields CASSLLLAGGLYEQYF.

This clone was observed a handful of times. The V gene is TRBV12-3 or TRBV12-4, the J gene TRBJ2-7, with a tentative D call TRBD1 (6 bases). The CDR3 sequence is 13 residues long. The V and J ends lost 4 bases and 4 bases respectively, with 11 bases between them. CDR3 in amino acids: CASSSNDRYEQYF. CDR3 DNA: TGTGCCAGCAGTTCAAACGACAGGTACGAGCAGTACTTC.

The rearrangement links TRBV28 to TRBJ1-5, with 8 nucleotides matching TRBD1. The CDR3 runs 16 residues. The V and J ends lost 4 bases and 9 bases, in that order; junction bases with no gene match: 14. Germline CDR1 is MDHEN and CDR2 is SYDVKM. DNA for the CDR3: TGTGCCAGCAGTTCCGGACAGGGAAGGCTAAAAAGGCCCCAGCATTTT. It is translated as CASSSGQGRLKRPQHF.

The V gene is TRBV5-6, the J gene TRBJ1-6; D might be TRBD1 (6 bases). The V end lost 0 bases, the J end lost 4 bases, and 8 bases lay between the germline ends. The CDR3 spans 15 residues. Germline loops: CDR1 SGHDT, CDR2 YYEEEE. The chain's CDR3 is CASSLVDRYNSPLHF. CDR3 in DNA: TGTGCCAGCAGCTTGGTGGACAGATATAATTCACCCCTCCACTTT.

The V gene is TRBV5-4, the J gene TRBJ1-2; the D is unclear. Trimming shortened V by 0 bases and J by 8 bases, and 5 bases separated the two germline ends. This CDR3 has 11 amino acids. Germline V lookup: CDR1 SGHNT, CDR2 YYREEE (reference sequence). The chain's CDR3 is CASSLAGGYTF. The CDR3 DNA reads TGTGCCAGCAGCTTGGCCGGGGGCTACACCTTC. Full variable domain (missing parts from reference TRBV5-4 and TRBJ1-2): ETGVTQSPTHLIKTRGQQVTLRCSSQSGHNTVSWYQQALGQGPQFIFQYYREEENGRGNFPPRFSGLQFPNYSSELNVNALELDDSALYLCASSLAGGYTFGSGTRLTVV.

Only one count was recorded for this clone. The chain is built from TRBV21-1 and TRBJ1-5; the table's D call TRBD1 went unverified against the DNA. TRBV21-1 is tagged as a pseudogene. This CDR3 comprises 18 residues. This CDR3 is CASSERVQGVGGNQPQHF. CDR3 nucleotide sequence: TGTGCCAGCAGCGAGCGGGTTCAGGGGGTGGGTGGCAATCAGCCCCAGCATTTT.

The chain couples TRBV5-4 to TRBJ1-2, with D tentatively TRBD1 (6 bases). Germline CDR1 reads SGHNT; CDR2 reads YYREEE (reference sequence). V lost 7 bases and J 7 bases, leaving 26 bases between the germline ends. The length of the CDR3 is 16 residues. CDR3 loop: CASSRGIDRRDFGYTF. CDR3 sequence (DNA): TGTGCCAGCTCTCGAGGGATTGACAGGAGAGATTTTGGCTACACCTTC.

V and J are TRBV6-5 and TRBJ2-2, with 9 bases lining up with TRBD2. Germline values: CDR1 MNHEY, CDR2 SVGAGI. After removal of 6 bases from V and 5 bases from J, the junction contained 7 bases not matched to a gene. The CDR3 is 15 amino acids. In DNA, the CDR3 is TGTGCCAGCAGACTACCAGCGGGAGGAACCGGGGAGCTGTTTTTT. Translating gives CASRLPAGGTGELFF.

The rearrangement links TRBV4-1 to TRBJ2-7, with 8 bases lining up with TRBD1. The germline V gene encodes CDR1 MGHRA and CDR2 YSYEKL. J was trimmed by 2 bases and V by 4 bases; bases with no gene match: 4. The CDR3 length is 14 residues. This CDR3 is CASSPVTGAYEQYF. The CDR3 coding sequence is TGCGCCAGCAGCCCTGTGACAGGGGCCTACGAGCAGTACTTC.

J is TRBJ1-4 and V is TRBV27; 8 bases fit TRBD1. The junction had 10 bases not matched to a gene; V was cut back by 5 bases and J by 8 bases. The CDR3 runs 15 residues. CDR1 is MNHEY, CDR2 SMNVEV, per germline (reference sequence). The CDR3 sequence: CASSPAGTGHEKLFF. CDR3 nucleotide sequence: TGTGCCAGCAGTCCCGCCGGGACAGGTCACGAAAAACTGTTTTTT.

The chain is built from TRBV5-4 and TRBJ2-3; 9 bases map to TRBD2. The CDR3 is 16 amino acids. V was pared by 1 base and J by 5 bases, with 8 bases of the junction left unmatched. Germline CDR1 and CDR2: SGHNT and YYREEE (reference sequence). CDR3 amino acids: CASSLSGLAGLDTQYF. The CDR3 DNA is TGTGCCAGCAGCTTGTCGGGTCTAGCGGGGTTAGATACGCAGTATTTT.

The gene calls are TRBV7-2 and TRBJ1-2, with a weak D call TRBD1 (6 bases). The CDR3 consists of 14 residues. Germline V gene lookup returns CDR1 SGHTA and CDR2 FQGNSA. The V and J ends lost 3 bases and 2 bases respectively, with 10 bases between them. CDR3 nucleotide sequence: TGTGCCAGCAGCTTTCTTCAGGGGAACTATGGCTACACCTTC. Its translation is CASSFLQGNYGYTF.

The chain uses TRBV11-3 and TRBJ2-3, with 11 bases matching TRBD2. J lost 2 bases, V lost 5 bases, and 6 bases had no gene match. The CDR3 is 16 amino acids. Germline-derived CDR1 and CDR2 are SGHNT and YENEEA. CDR3 DNA: TGTGCCAGCAGCCCGGGACTAGCGGACCACACAGATACGCAGTATTTT. This sequence encodes CASSPGLADHTDTQYF.

The sample holds one count of this clone. This rearrangement joins TRBV19 to TRBJ2-1; 8 nucleotides match TRBD2. Per the germline V gene, CDR1 is LNHDA and CDR2 is SQIVND (reference sequence). V trimming: 6 bases; J trimming: 1 base; junction bases outside the gene matches: 8. CDR3 length equals 16 residues. The CDR3 nucleotides are TGTGCCAGTAGCGGGGGGGCGGACAGTTCCTACAATGAGCAGTTCTTC. Translating it yields CASSGGADSSYNEQFF.

This sequence joins TRBV9 and TRBJ1-2, with D possibly TRBD1 on 6 matching bases. Trimming stripped 3 bases from V and 7 bases from J, with 22 bases between. Germline CDR1 and CDR2: SGDLS and YYNGEE. The CDR3 is 16 amino acids. CDR3 loop: CASSAWADRPLFGYTF. As DNA, the CDR3 is TGTGCCAGCAGCGCGTGGGCCGACAGGCCCCTTTTTGGCTACACCTTC.